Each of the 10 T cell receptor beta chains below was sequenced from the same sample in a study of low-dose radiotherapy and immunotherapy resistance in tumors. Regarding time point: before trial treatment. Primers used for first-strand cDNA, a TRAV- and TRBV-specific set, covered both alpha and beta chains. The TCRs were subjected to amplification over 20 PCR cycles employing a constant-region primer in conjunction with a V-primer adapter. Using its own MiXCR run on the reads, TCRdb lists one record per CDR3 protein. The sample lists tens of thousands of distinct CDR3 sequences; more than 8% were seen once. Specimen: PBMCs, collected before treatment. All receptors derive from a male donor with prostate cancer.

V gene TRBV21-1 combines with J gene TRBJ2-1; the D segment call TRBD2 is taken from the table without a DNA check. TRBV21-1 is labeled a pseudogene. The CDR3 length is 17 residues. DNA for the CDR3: TGTGCCAGCAGCAAGTTCTCACTAGCGGGAGGCGACAATGAGCAGTTCTTC. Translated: CASSKFSLAGGDNEQFF.

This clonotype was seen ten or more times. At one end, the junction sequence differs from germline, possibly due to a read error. The CDR3 reads CASSQDGTAKSFF. The DNA for the CDR3 is TGTGCCAGCAGCCAAGACGGGACAGCGAAGTCCTTCTTC. The gene calls are TRBV6-2 or TRBV6-3 and TRBJ1-2; 7 bases line up with TRBD1. CDR1 and CDR2 from the germline V gene are MNHEY and SVGEGT. This CDR3 is 13 amino acids long.

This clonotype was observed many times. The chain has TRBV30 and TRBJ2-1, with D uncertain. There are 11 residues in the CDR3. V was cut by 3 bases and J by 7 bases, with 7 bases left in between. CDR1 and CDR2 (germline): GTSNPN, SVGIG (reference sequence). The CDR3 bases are TGTGCCTGGAGGCCAGCTAATGAGCAGTTCTTC. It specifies CAWRPANEQFF.

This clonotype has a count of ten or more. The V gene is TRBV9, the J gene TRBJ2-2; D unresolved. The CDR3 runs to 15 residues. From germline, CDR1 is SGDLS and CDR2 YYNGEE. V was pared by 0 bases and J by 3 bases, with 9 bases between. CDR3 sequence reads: CASSVDYTDTGELFF. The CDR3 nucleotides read TGTGCCAGCAGCGTAGACTATACGGACACCGGGGAGCTGTTTTTT.

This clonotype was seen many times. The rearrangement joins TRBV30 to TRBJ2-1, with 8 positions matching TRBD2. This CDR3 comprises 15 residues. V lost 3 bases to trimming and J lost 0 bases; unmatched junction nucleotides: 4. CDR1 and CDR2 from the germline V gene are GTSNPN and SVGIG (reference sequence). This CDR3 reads CAWSTGLASYNEQFF. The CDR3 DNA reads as TGTGCCTGGAGCACCGGACTAGCCTCCTACAATGAGCAGTTCTTC.

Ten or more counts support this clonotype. DNA for the CDR3: TGTGCCATCAGTGAAACGGGCGGTACCTACGAGCAGTACTTC. This sequence encodes CAISETGGTYEQYF. V and J are TRBV10-3 and TRBJ2-7; D gene ambiguous. Germline V CDR1 and CDR2: ENHRY, SYGVKD. Trimming shortened V by 3 bases and J by 2 bases, and 11 bases separated the two germline ends. The CDR3 sequence is 14 residues long.

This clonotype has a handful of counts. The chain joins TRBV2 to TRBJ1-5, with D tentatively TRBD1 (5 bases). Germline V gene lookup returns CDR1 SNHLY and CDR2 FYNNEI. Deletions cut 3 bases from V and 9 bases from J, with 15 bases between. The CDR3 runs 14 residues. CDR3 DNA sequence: TGTGCCAGCAGTGATAGGGCAGGGAGGTGGCCCCAGCATTTT. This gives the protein CASSDRAGRWPQHF.

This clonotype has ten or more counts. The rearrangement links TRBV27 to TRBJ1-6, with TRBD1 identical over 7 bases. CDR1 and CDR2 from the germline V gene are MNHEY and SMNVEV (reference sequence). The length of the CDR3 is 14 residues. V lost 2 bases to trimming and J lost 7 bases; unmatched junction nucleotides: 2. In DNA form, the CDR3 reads TGTGCCAGCAGTTTAACAGGGGTCAATTCACCCCTCCACTTT. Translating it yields CASSLTGVNSPLHF.

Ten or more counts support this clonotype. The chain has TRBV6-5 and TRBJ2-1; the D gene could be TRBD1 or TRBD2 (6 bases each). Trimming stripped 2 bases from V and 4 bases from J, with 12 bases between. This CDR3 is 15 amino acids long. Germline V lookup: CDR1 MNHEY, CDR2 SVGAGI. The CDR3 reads CASSYEGGRYNEQFF. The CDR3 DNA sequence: TGTGCCAGCAGTTACGAAGGGGGGCGATACAATGAGCAGTTCTTC.

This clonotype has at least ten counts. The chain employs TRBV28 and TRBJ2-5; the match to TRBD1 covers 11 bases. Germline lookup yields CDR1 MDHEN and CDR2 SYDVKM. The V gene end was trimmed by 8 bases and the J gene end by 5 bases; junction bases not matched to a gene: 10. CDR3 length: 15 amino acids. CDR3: CASRTGQGALETQYF. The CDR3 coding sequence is TGTGCCAGCCGCACCGGACAGGGGGCTTTGGAGACCCAGTACTTC.